The 13 T cell receptor beta chains below were found in one sample sequenced in a study of T cell repertoires in cytomegalovirus infection. Their cognate antigens are unknown. TCRdb redid the calling of the reads with MiXCR, one entry per CDR3 protein. The sample has over 120,000 distinct CDR3 sequences, more than 25% seen once; the top ten hold about 56%. Sequencing was performed on CD8+ T cells from cultured PBMCs, taken from culture after CMV antigen stimulation. These receptors all come from a human donor in good health (CMV status not recorded). Some clones in this sample may be carry-over from other donors' samples.

CDR3 sequence: CASRGWGGVTDTQYF. The CDR3 DNA reads as TGTGCCAGCAGGGGGTGGGGGGGGGTAACAGATACGCAGTATTTT. The chain is built from TRBV27 and TRBJ2-3, with 7 nucleotides matching TRBD2. CDR3 size: 15 residues. Trimming took 6 bases from V and 3 from J; bases not matched to a gene: 9. Germline CDR1 reads MNHEY; CDR2 reads SMNVEV (reference sequence).

With respect to this clonotype: The germline gene is not matched at one end of the junction; a read error may be the cause. CDR3 bases: TGTGCCACCGGTGATTTGGCAGGATCCTTTTCGTACAATGAGCAGTTCTTC. This codes for CATGDLAGSFSYNEQFF. The rearrangement links TRBV24-1 to TRBJ2-1, with D unclear. The germline V gene has CDR1 KGHDR and CDR2 SFDVKD. This CDR3 spans 17 amino acids.

The V call is TRBV20-1, the J call TRBJ1-1; no clear D gene. The ends were cut back, 0 bases at V and 8 bases at J, with 4 bases in the middle. The CDR3 loop spans 10 amino acids. The germline CDR1 and CDR2 sequences are DFQATT and SNEGSKA (reference sequence). The CDR3: CSAREWEAFF. The CDR3 nucleotides are TGCAGTGCTAGAGAGTGGGAAGCTTTCTTT.

This chain links TRBV15 with TRBJ2-5, with TRBD1 matching over 9 bases. V lost 5 bases to trimming and J lost 4 bases; unmatched junction nucleotides: 8. Germline CDR1 LNHNV, CDR2 YYDKDF (reference sequence). The CDR3 covers 15 residues. The CDR3 sequence: CATSSTGGGGETQYF. CDR3 sequence (DNA): TGTGCCACCAGCTCCACAGGGGGCGGGGGAGAGACCCAGTACTTC. The whole variable domain, filled in from reference TRBV15 and TRBJ2-5, reads DAMVIQNPRYQVTQFGKPVTLSCSQTLNHNVMYWYQQKSSQAPKLLFHYYDKDFNNEADTPDNFQSRRPNTSFCFLDIRSPGLGDTAMYLCATSSTGGGGETQYFGPGTRLLVL.

The sample holds many counts of this clonotype. The genes are TRBV20-1 and TRBJ1-5, with D perhaps TRBD1 (5 bases). Per the germline V gene, CDR1 is DFQATT and CDR2 is SNEGSKA (reference sequence). Trimming left V 3 bases short and J 1 base short, with 16 bases between. The CDR3 contains 16 residues. The CDR3 loop reads CSARAGPGLSNQPQHF. The CDR3 region has the DNA TGCAGTGCTAGGGCGGGGCCAGGCTTGAGCAATCAGCCCCAGCATTTT.

There are many counts of this clonotype. The rearrangement links TRBV2 to TRBJ2-1, with no clear D. This CDR3 has 13 residues. V was cut by 0 bases and J by 7 bases, with 7 bases left in between. Germline V gene lookup returns CDR1 SNHLY and CDR2 FYNNEI. The CDR3: CASSEAPGNEQFF. DNA for the CDR3: TGTGCCAGCAGTGAAGCGCCGGGTAATGAGCAGTTCTTC.

The chain couples TRBV28 to TRBJ1-2; 7 bases line up with TRBD1. The germline V gene encodes CDR1 MDHEN and CDR2 SYDVKM. The V segment lost 8 bases and the J segment 8 bases; nucleotides outside the gene matches: 8. The CDR3 sequence is 12 residues long. The CDR3 nucleotides read TGTGCCAGCGAGGGGGCGTTTTGGGGCTACACCTTC. Its translation: CASEGAFWGYTF.

J is TRBJ1-5 and V is TRBV28; D perhaps matches TRBD1 (6 bases). The CDR3 covers 16 residues. The V and J ends lost 4 bases and 1 base respectively, with 14 bases between them. The germline V gene has CDR1 MDHEN and CDR2 SYDVKM. The CDR3 here is CASSSPGDTSNQPQHF. The CDR3 region has the DNA TGTGCCAGCAGTTCACCGGGGGACACCAGCAATCAGCCCCAGCATTTT.

The chain joins TRBV10-3 to TRBJ2-7; 7 nucleotides agree with TRBD2. Germline CDR1 reads ENHRY; CDR2 reads SYGVKD. The ends lost 4 bases at V and 3 bases at J; junction bases unmatched: 9. The CDR3 extends over 15 amino acids. DNA of the CDR3: TGTGCCATCAGTGGAGGGGCGGGGGAGAGCTACGAGCAGTACTTC. It yields the protein CAISGGAGESYEQYF.

To note about this clonotype: A much larger clone sits a single nucleotide away, making a read error possible. The rearrangement links TRBV7-8 to TRBJ2-6; 7 nucleotides line up with TRBD1. CDR3 size: 18 residues. The germline CDR1 and CDR2 sequences are SGHVS and FQNEAQ. CDR3 in DNA: TGTGCCAGCAGTCCGAGGGGGCCCTTCAGCTCTGGGGCCGACGTCCTGACTTTC. Translated, it gives CASSPRGPFSSGADVLTF.

CDR3 protein: CASSGTGYQETQYF. The CDR3 coding sequence is TGTGCCAGCAGTGGGACAGGCTATCAAGAGACCCAGTACTTC. The chain recombines TRBV2 with TRBJ2-5, with 7 bases aligning to TRBD1. The CDR3 is 14 amino acids. In germline, CDR1 is SNHLY, CDR2 FYNNEI. With 4 bases clipped from V and 2 bases from J, the junction kept 4 bases outside the gene matches.

The table lists this clonotype with a count of one. The rearrangement uses TRBV15 and TRBJ2-7, with 11 bases aligning to TRBD2. The CDR3 is 15 amino acids. Germline V lookup: CDR1 LNHNV, CDR2 YYDKDF (reference sequence). V gave up 5 bases and J gave up 7 bases; unmatched junction bases: 10. The CDR3 bases are TGTGCCACCAGCGGCTCGACTAGCGGGGCAGCAGAGCAGTACTTC. Its protein product is CATSGSTSGAAEQYF.

The gene calls are TRBV7-6 and TRBJ1-1, with a weak D call TRBD1 (6 bases). The V gene's germline CDR1 is SGHVS and CDR2 FNYEAQ. The length of the CDR3 is 15 residues. V was pared by 0 bases and J by 5 bases, with 13 bases between. CDR3 sequence: CASSLAQGVDTEAFF. In nucleotides, the CDR3 is TGTGCCAGCAGCTTAGCACAGGGAGTTGATACTGAAGCTTTCTTT.